A selection of T cell receptor beta chains follows, all from one sample in a study of monozygotic twins with cystic fibrosis. This table comes from immunoSEQ multiplex PCR, and its TCRdb copy is limited to in-frame clones, with some not included. The sample has approximately 36,000 clones, 85% to 95% seen once. The sample consisted of blood. The source of these receptors is a boy under 10 years old with cystic fibrosis. Each CDR3 is given with its conserved first and last residue. A D gene is named only where the DNA matches it firmly. A row's size may be missing; if present it is once, few, many or a size class.

>.|TRBJ2-3|.|TRBV7-2
CASSIRDLSTDTQYF
TGTGCCAGCAGTATACGGGACTTGAGCACAGATACGCAGTATTTT
>.|TRBJ2-7|.|TRBV5-1
CASSLGESTYEQYF
TGCGCCAGCAGCTTGGGAGAGAGTACCTACGAGCAGTACTTC
>.|TRBJ1-2|.|TRBV6-5
CASSYGGANYGYTF
TGTGCCAGCAGTTACGGGGGAGCTAACTATGGCTACACCTTC
>once|TRBJ2-1|.|TRBV6-6
CASTGSYNEQFF
TGTGCCAGCACTGGGTCCTACAATGAGCAGTTCTTC
>.|TRBJ2-2|.|TRBV6-5
CAIQGSGELFF
TGTGCCATCCAGGGCTCCGGGGAGCTGTTTTTT
>.|TRBJ1-4|.|TRBV15
CATSRVGAEKLFF
TGTGCCACCAGCAGAGTGGGGGCGGAAAAACTGTTTTTT
>few|TRBJ2-7|.|TRBV13
CASSLEPYEQYF
TGTGCCAGCAGCTTAGAACCGTACGAGCAGTACTTC
>.|TRBJ2-7|TRBD2|TRBV28
CASTPRGVSYEQYF
TGTGCCAGCACCCCCCGGGGGGTGTCCTACGAGCAGTACTTC
>.|TRBJ2-7|.|TRBV5-6
CASSFGSSYEQYF
TGTGCCAGCAGCTTTGGATCATCCTACGAGCAGTACTTC
>.|TRBJ2-7|.|TRBV7-9
CASSLTLAAGSYEQYF
TGTGCCAGCAGCCTGACACTGGCCGCCGGGTCCTACGAGCAGTACTTC
>once|TRBJ2-3|.|TRBV7-3
CASRLTVTTDTQYF
TGTGCCAGCAGATTGACGGTTACCACAGATACGCAGTATTTT
>.|TRBJ2-7|.|TRBV7-9
CASSKGISYEQYF
TGTGCCAGCAGCAAAGGGATCTCCTACGAGCAGTACTTC
>.|TRBJ2-1|TRBD2|TRBV7-8
CASGTSGPVGQFF
TGTGCCAGTGGGACTAGCGGGCCCGTGGGGCAGTTCTTC
>.|TRBJ2-7|TRBD1|TRBV5-6
CASSYDRANEQYF
TGTGCCAGCAGCTACGACAGGGCCAACGAGCAGTACTTC
>.|TRBJ1-2|.|TRBV5-4
CASSLTHGGGEGYTF
TGTGCCAGCAGCTTGACGCATGGGGGAGGGGAAGGCTACACCTTC
>.|TRBJ1-3|TRBD1|TRBV19
CASSILGQGVSGNTIYF
TGTGCCAGTAGTATTCTCGGACAGGGGGTATCTGGAAACACCATATATTTT
>.|TRBJ1-1|.|TRBV7-2
CASSLDLQGNTEAFF
TGTGCCAGCAGCTTAGATCTACAGGGGAACACTGAAGCTTTCTTT
>.|TRBJ2-7|.|TRBV10-3
CATQTSTSYEQYF
TGTGCCACACAGACCAGTACCTCCTACGAGCAGTACTTC
>.|TRBJ1-1|.|TRBV21-1
CASSNGSRERNTEAFF
TGTGCCAGCAGCAATGGCAGTCGAGAACGGAACACTGAAGCTTTCTTT
>.|TRBJ2-7|.|TRBV29-1
CSVEDRGGGYEQYF
TGCAGCGTTGAAGACAGGGGAGGAGGCTACGAGCAGTACTTC
>.|TRBJ2-5|.|TRBV21-1
CASSIKPQETQYF
TGTGCCAGCAGCATTAAGCCCCAAGAGACCCAGTACTTC
>.|TRBJ1-1|.|TRBV14
CASSQGGNTEAFF
TGTGCCAGCAGCCAAGGAGGGAACACTGAAGCTTTCTTT
>few|TRBJ1-1|.|TRBV13
CASRMAFMNTEAFF
TGTGCCAGCAGGATGGCATTCATGAACACTGAAGCTTTCTTT
>.|TRBJ1-2|.|TRBV19
CASSIGPPGHNGYTF
TGTGCCAGTAGTATAGGCCCGCCGGGGCACAATGGCTACACCTTC
>.|TRBJ2-1|.|TRBV18
CASSPRPRDPTYNEQFF
TGTGCCAGCTCACCGCGGCCCCGGGACCCAACCTACAATGAGCAGTTCTTC
>.|TRBJ1-1|.|TRBV5-1
CASSGDSPGAGTEAFF
TGCGCCAGCAGCGGAGACTCCCCAGGGGCGGGCACTGAAGCTTTCTTT
>.|TRBJ2-1|TRBD1|TRBV13
CASSHQGQHNEQFF
TGTGCCAGCAGCCATCAGGGACAGCACAATGAGCAGTTCTTC
>.|TRBJ2-1|TRBD2|TRBV5-1
CASTLVGSGGPPYNEQFF
TGCGCCAGCACCCTGGTGGGTAGCGGGGGCCCACCTTACAATGAGCAGTTCTTC
>.|TRBJ1-2|TRBD1|TRBV11-3
CASSLDRGNYGYTF
TGTGCCAGCAGCCTGGACAGGGGAAACTATGGCTACACCTTC
>few|TRBJ1-2|TRBD1|TRBV6-5
CASSRQGMSGYTF
TGTGCCAGCAGCCGACAGGGGATGAGTGGCTACACCTTC
>few|TRBJ1-4|.|TRBV6-1
CASSEQYLATNEKLFF
TGTGCCAGCAGTGAACAGTATCTTGCAACTAATGAAAAACTGTTTTTT
>.|TRBJ1-5|.|TRBV7-8
CASSRVPINQPQHF
TGTGCCAGCAGCCGGGTCCCGATTAATCAGCCCCAGCATTTT
>.|TRBJ2-7|TRBD2|TRBV15
CATSRDGTSGATGEQYF
TGTGCCACCAGCAGAGATGGGACTAGCGGGGCAACGGGTGAGCAGTACTTC
>.|TRBJ1-2|TRBD1|TRBV5-4
CASSAQRDRLVYGYTF
TGTGCCAGCAGCGCCCAAAGGGACAGGTTGGTCTATGGCTACACCTTC
>.|TRBJ1-2|.|TRBV14
CASSDGYGYTF
TGTGCCAGCAGCGACGGATATGGCTACACCTTC
>.|TRBJ1-4|.|TRBV4-3
CASSQDNRATTNEKLFF
TGCGCCAGCAGCCAAGATAACAGGGCCACAACTAATGAAAAACTGTTTTTT
>.|TRBJ1-2|.|TRBV7-2
CASSLGQIDYGYTF
TGTGCCAGCAGCTTAGGCCAGATCGACTATGGCTACACCTTC
>.|TRBJ1-1|.|TRBV6-5
CASSYYLNTEAFF
TGTGCCAGCAGTTACTATCTGAACACTGAAGCTTTCTTT
>.|TRBJ2-2|TRBD2|TRBV4-2
CASSRLPAGGHTGELFF
TGTGCCAGCAGCCGCCTTCCAGCGGGGGGGCACACCGGGGAGCTGTTTTTT
>.|TRBJ1-1|.|TRBV5-1
CASSSTRTNTEAFF
TGCGCCAGCAGCTCAACAAGAACGAACACTGAAGCTTTCTTT
>.|TRBJ1-3|.|TRBV19
CASRTSSGNTIYF
TGTGCCAGTAGAACGAGCTCTGGAAACACCATATATTTT
>.|TRBJ1-2|.|TRBV4-3
CASSQEDGPYGYTF
TGCGCCAGCAGCCAAGAAGACGGACCCTATGGCTACACCTTC
>.|TRBJ2-2|TRBD1|TRBV5-1
CASTGTGDTGELFF
TGCGCCAGCACCGGGACAGGGGACACCGGGGAGCTGTTTTTT
>once|TRBJ1-2|.|TRBV11-3
CASSLEEYGYTF
TGTGCCAGCAGCTTAGAAGAGTATGGCTACACCTTC
>.|TRBJ2-7|.|TRBV5-1
CASSLTAYEQYF
TGCGCCAGCAGCTTAACGGCCTACGAGCAGTACTTC
>.|TRBJ1-5|.|TRBV19
CASGGVNQPQHF
TGTGCCAGTGGCGGGGTCAATCAGCCCCAGCATTTT
>.|TRBJ1-1|TRBD1|TRBV27
CASKQGAPNTEAFF
TGTGCCAGCAAACAGGGGGCGCCGAACACTGAAGCTTTCTTT